This TCR beta chain was captured in a study of T cell responses to AZD1222 COVID-19 vaccine. General study points: When two AZD1222 doses had been given, Spike-specific TCR breadth and depth rose. The study reported that nearly half of spike-specific TCRs target unmutated variant regions.

Clones were sequenced by immunoSEQ multiplex PCR, and TCRdb holds only the in-frame ones, with some missing. The sample records about 90,000 clones, roughly 88% being singletons. This CDR3 contains 18 residues. Germline V CDR1 and CDR2: LGHNA, YSLEER. Trimming shortened V by 1 base and J by 0 bases, and 18 bases separated the two germline ends. Pooling was applied to second doses at about 4 or about 12 weeks. Concerning this clone: Its cognate antigen is unknown.

The receptor comes from an adult who received the AZD1222 COVID-19 vaccine. The sample in question was peripheral blood, obtained 28 days after the second AZD1222 dose. The rearrangement links TRBV4-3 to TRBJ1-2, with D perhaps TRBD1 (5 bases). CDR3 region: CASSQGRQGLWPNYGYTF. In nucleotides, the CDR3 is TGCGCCAGCAGCCAAGGGCGCCAGGGCCTGTGGCCTAACTATGGCTACACCTTC.